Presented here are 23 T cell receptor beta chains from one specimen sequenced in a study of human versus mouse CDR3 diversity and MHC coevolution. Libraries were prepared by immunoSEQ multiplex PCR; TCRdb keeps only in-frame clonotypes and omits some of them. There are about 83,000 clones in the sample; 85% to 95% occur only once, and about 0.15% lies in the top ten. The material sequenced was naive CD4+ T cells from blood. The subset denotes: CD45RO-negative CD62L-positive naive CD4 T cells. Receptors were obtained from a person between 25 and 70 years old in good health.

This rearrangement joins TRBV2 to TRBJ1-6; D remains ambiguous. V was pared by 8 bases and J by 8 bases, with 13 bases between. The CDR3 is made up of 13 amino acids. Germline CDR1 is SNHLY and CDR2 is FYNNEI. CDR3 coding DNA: TGTGCCAGCTCAGACTCCCGGGATTCACCCCTCCACTTT. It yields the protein CASSDSRDSPLHF.

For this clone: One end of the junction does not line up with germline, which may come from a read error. CDR3 coding DNA: TGCGCCAGCAGCTTGGGTGGAGAGAATCACCCCCAGCATTTT. Its translation: CASSLGGENHPQHF. The chain joins TRBV5-1 to TRBJ1-5, with D uncertain. Germline-derived CDR1 and CDR2 are SGHRS and YFSETQ. This CDR3 has 14 residues.

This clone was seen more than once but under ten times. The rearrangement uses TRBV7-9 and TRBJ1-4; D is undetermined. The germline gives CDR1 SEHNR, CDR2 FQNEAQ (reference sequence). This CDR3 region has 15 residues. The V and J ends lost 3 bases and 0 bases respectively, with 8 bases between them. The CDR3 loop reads CASSLRTTTNEKLFF. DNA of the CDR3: TGTGCCAGCAGCTTGCGGACTACAACTAATGAAAAACTGTTTTTT.

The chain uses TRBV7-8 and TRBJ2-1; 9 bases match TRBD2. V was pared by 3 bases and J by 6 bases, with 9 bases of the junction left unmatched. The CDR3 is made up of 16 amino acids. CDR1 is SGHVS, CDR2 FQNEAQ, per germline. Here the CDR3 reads CASSFSRGRARNEQFF. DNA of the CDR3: TGTGCCAGCAGCTTCTCTCGCGGGAGGGCCCGCAATGAGCAGTTCTTC. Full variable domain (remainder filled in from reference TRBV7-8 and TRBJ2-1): GAGVSQSPRYKVAKRGQDVALRCDPISGHVSLFWYQQALGQGPEFLTYFQNEAQLDKSGLPSDRFFAERPEGSVSTLKIQRTQQEDSAVYLCASSFSRGRARNEQFFGPGTRLTVL.

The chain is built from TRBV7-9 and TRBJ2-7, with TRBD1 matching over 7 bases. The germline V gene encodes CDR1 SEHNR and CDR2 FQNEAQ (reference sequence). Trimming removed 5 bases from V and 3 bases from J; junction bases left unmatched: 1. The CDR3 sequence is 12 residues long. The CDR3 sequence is CASSRQGYEQYF. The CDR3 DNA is TGTGCCAGCAGCCGACAGGGCTACGAGCAGTACTTC.

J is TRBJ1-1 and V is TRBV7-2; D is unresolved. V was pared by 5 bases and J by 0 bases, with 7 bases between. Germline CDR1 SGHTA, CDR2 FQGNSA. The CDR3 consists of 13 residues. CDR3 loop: CASSRGLNTEAFF. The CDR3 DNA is TGTGCCAGCAGCAGAGGGTTGAACACTGAAGCTTTCTTT.

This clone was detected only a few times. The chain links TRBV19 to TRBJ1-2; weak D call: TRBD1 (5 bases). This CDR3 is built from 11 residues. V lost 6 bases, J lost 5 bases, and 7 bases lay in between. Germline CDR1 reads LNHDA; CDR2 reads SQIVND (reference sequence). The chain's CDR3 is CASSGGYGYTF. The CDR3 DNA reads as TGTGCCAGTAGCGGGGGTTATGGCTACACCTTC.

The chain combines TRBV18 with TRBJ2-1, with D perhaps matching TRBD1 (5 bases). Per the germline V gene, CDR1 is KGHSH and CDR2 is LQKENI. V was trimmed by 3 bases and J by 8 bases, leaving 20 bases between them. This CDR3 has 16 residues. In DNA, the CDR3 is TGTGCCAGCTCACCGCCAGGATTAAGGGGCACGGATGAGCAGTTCTTC. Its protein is CASSPPGLRGTDEQFF. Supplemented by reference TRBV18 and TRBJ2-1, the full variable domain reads NAGVMQNPRHLVRRRGQEARLRCSPMKGHSHVYWYRQLPEEGLKFMVYLQKENIIDESGMPKERFSAEFPKEGPSILRIQQVVRGDSAAYFCASSPPGLRGTDEQFFGPGTRLTVL.

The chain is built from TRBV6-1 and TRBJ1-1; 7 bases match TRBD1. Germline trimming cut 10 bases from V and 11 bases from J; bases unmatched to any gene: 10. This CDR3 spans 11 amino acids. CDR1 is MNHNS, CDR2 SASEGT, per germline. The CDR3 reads CATVQGRGAFF. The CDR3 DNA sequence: TGTGCCACCGTACAGGGGCGCGGGGCTTTCTTT.

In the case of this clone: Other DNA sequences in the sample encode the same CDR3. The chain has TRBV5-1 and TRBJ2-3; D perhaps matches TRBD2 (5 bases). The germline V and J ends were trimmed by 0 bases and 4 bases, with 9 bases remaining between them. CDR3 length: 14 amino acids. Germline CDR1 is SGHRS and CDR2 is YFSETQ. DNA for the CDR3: TGCGCCAGCAGCTTGGCATTGGGAGCAGATACGCAGTATTTT. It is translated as CASSLALGADTQYF.

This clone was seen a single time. The CDR3 region is CASSLVGTSAKETQYF. For the CDR3, the DNA is TGCGCCAGCAGCTTGGTCGGGACTAGCGCCAAAGAGACCCAGTACTTC. This chain connects TRBV5-1 to TRBJ2-5; TRBD2 matches 10 bases. This CDR3 comprises 16 residues. In germline, CDR1 is SGHRS, CDR2 YFSETQ. V lost 0 bases to trimming and J lost 3 bases; unmatched junction nucleotides: 5.

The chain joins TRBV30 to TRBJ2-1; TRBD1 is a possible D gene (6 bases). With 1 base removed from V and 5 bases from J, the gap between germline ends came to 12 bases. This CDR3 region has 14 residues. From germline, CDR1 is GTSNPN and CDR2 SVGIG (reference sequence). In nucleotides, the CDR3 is TGTGCCTGGAGTGCAGGGGTCCTCAACAATGAGCAGTTCTTC. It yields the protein CAWSAGVLNNEQFF.

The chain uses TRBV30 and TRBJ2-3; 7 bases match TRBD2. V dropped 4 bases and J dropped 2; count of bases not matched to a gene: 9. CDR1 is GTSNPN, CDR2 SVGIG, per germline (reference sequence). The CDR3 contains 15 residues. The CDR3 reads CAWTSGTTDTDTQYF. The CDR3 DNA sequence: TGTGCCTGGACGTCCGGGACTACGGACACAGATACGCAGTATTTT.

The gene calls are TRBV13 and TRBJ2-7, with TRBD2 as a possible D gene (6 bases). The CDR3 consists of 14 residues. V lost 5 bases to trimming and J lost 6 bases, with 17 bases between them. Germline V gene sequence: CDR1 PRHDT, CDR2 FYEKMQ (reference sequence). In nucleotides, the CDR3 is TGTGCCAGCAGCACCTCGGCAGGGAGGACCGAGCAGTACTTC. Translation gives CASSTSAGRTEQYF. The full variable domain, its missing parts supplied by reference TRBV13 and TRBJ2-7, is AAGVIQSPRHLIKEKRETATLKCYPIPRHDTVYWYQQGPGQDPQFLISFYEKMQSDKGSIPDRFSAQQFSDYHSELNMSSLELGDSALYFCASSTSAGRTEQYFGPGTRLTVT.

The DNA of the CDR3 is TGTGCCTGGTTGGACAGGGGGAACACTGAAGCTTTCTTT. It encodes CAWLDRGNTEAFF. The chain is built from TRBV30 and TRBJ1-1, with 9 bases that match TRBD1. With V trimmed by 5 bases and J by 1 base, 2 bases remained unmatched. The length of the CDR3 is 13 residues. The germline CDR1 and CDR2 sequences are GTSNPN and SVGIG (reference sequence).

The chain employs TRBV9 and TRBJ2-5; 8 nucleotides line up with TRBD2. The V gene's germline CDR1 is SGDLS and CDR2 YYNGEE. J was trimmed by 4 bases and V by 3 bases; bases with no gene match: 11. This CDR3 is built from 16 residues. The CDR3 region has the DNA TGTGCCAGCAGCGCCGGGCTGATAGCGGGGTTAGAGACCCAGTACTTC. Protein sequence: CASSAGLIAGLETQYF.

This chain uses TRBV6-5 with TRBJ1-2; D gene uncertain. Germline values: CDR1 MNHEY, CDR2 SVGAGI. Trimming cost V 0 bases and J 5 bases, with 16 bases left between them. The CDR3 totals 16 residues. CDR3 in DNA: TGTGCCAGCAGTTACTCGCCACCTCAGGTCATGTATGGCTACACCTTC. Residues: CASSYSPPQVMYGYTF.

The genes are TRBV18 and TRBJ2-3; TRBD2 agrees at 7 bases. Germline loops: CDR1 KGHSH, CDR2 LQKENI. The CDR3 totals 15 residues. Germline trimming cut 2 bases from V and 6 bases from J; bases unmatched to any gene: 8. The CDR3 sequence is CASSPISGPPDTQYF. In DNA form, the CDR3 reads TGTGCCAGCTCACCAATTAGCGGGCCCCCCGATACGCAGTATTTT.

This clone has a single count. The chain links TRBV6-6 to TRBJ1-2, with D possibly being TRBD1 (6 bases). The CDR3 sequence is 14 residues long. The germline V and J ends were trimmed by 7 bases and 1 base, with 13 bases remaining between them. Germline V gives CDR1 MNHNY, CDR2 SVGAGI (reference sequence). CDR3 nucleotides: TGTGCCAGCACCCAACAGGGCGTTAACTATGGCTACACCTTC. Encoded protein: CASTQQGVNYGYTF.

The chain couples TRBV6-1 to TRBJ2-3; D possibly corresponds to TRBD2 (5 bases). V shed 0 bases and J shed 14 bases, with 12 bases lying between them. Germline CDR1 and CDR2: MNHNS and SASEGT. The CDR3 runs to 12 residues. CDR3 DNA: TGTGCCAGCAGTGAAGCTGAGGGCTGGGTGTATTTT. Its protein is CASSEAEGWVYF.

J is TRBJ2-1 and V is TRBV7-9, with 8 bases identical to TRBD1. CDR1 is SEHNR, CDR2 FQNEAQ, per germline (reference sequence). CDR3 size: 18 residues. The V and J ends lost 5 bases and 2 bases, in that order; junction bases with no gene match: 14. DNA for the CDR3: TGTGCCAGCAGCCCCGATTCCCGGACAGGGTCGGCCTACAATGAGCAGTTCTTC. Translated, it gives CASSPDSRTGSAYNEQFF.

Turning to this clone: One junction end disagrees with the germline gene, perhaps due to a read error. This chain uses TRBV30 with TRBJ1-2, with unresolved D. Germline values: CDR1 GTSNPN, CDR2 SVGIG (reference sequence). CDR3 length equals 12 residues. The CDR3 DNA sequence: TGTGCCTGGAGTGCCGGGGTCTATGGCCACACCTTC. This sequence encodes CAWSAGVYGHTF.

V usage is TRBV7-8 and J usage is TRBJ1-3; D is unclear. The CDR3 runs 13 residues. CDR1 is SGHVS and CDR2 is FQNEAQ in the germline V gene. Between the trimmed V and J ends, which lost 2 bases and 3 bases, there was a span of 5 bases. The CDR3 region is CASSLLVGNTIYF. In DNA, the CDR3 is TGTGCCAGCAGCTTATTAGTTGGAAACACCATATATTTT.